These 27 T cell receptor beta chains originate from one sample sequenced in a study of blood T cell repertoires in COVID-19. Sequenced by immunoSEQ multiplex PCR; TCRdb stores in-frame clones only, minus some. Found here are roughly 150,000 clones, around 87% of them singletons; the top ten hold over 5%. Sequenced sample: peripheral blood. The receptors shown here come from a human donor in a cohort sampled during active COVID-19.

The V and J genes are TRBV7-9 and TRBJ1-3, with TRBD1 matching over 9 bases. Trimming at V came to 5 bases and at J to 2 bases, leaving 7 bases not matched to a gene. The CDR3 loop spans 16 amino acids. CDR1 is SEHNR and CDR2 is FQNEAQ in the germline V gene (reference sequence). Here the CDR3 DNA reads TGTGCCAGCAGCCGGTTCACAGGGGGCACTGGAAACACCATATATTTT. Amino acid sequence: CASSRFTGGTGNTIYF.

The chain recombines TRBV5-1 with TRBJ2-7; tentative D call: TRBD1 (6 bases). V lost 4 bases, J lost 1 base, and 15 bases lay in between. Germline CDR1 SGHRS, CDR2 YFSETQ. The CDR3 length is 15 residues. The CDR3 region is CASSTWTEWSYEQYF. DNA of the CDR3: TGCGCCAGCAGCACTTGGACAGAATGGTCCTACGAGCAGTACTTC.

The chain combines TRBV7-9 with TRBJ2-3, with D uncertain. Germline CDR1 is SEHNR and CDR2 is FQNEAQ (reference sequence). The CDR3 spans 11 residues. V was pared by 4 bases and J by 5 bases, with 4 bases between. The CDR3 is CASSYRDTQYF. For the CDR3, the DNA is TGTGCCAGCAGCTACAGAGATACGCAGTATTTT. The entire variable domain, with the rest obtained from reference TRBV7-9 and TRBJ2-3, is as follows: DTGVSQNPRHKITKRGQNVTFRCDPISEHNRLYWYRQTLGQGPEFLTYFQNEAQLEKSRLLSDRFSAERPKGSFSTLEIQRTEQGDSAMYLCASSYRDTQYFGPGTRLTVL.

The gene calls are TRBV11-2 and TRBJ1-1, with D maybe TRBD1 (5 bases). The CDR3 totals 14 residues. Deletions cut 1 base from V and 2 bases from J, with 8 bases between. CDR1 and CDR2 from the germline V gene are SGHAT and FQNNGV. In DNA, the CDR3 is TGTGCCAGCAGCTTAGGAGGGACTAACACTGAAGCTTTCTTT. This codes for CASSLGGTNTEAFF.

This CDR3 is CASSSGGRGTEAFF. CDR3 DNA: TGTGCCAGCAGCTCCGGAGGCCGGGGCACTGAAGCTTTCTTT. The chain is built from TRBV6-4 and TRBJ1-1; no clear D. V lost 6 bases and J 4 bases, leaving 15 bases between the germline ends. The CDR3 totals 14 residues. Germline-derived CDR1 and CDR2 are MRHNA and SNTAGT.

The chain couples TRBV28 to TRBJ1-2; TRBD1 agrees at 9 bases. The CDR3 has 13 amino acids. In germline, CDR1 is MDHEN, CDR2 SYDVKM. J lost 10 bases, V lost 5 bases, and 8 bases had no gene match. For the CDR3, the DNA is TGTGCCAGCAGTAAAGGACAGGGGACGCACTACACCTTC. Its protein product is CASSKGQGTHYTF.

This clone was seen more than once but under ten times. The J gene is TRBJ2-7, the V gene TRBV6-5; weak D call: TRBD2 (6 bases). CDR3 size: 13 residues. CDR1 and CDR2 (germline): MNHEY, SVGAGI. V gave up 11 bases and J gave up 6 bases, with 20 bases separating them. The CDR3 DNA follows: TGTGCCCTTTCTTCCCCTGTGGGGGGCGAGCAGTACTTC. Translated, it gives CALSSPVGGEQYF.

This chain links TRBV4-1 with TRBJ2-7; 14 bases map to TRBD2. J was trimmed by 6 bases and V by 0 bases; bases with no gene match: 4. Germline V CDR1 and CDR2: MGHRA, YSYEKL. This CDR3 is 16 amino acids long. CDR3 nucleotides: TGCGCCAGCAGCCAAGACCCGGGGACTAGCGGGAGCGAGCAGTACTTC. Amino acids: CASSQDPGTSGSEQYF.

CDR3 nucleotides: TGTGCCAGCAGCCCCGACAGGGCCCTCGAGCAGTACTTC. Protein: CASSPDRALEQYF. The chain couples TRBV2 to TRBJ2-7; 7 nucleotides line up with TRBD1. This CDR3 is 13 amino acids long. V shed 6 bases and J 6 bases; nucleotides not matched to a gene: 8. Germline CDR1 reads SNHLY; CDR2 reads FYNNEI.

Here the CDR3 reads CASSPSPGGFYEQYF. The CDR3, as DNA: TGCGCCAGCAGCCCATCCCCGGGCGGGTTCTACGAGCAGTACTTC. The chain has TRBV4-1 and TRBJ2-7, with D perhaps matching TRBD2 (5 bases). The ends were cut back, 4 bases at V and 3 bases at J, with 16 bases in the middle. The CDR3 sequence is 15 residues long. Germline V gives CDR1 MGHRA, CDR2 YSYEKL.

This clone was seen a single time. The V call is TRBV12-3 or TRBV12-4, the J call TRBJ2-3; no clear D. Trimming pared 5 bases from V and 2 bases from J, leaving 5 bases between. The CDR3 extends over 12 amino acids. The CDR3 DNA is TGTGCCAGCAGTCTACCCACAGATACGCAGTATTTT. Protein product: CASSLPTDTQYF.

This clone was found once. The DNA for the CDR3 is TGTGCCAGTAGTAATGGTCGGGCTGCAGGGGGCCACGAGCAGTACTTC. Encoded protein: CASSNGRAAGGHEQYF. The chain joins TRBV19 to TRBJ2-7; 8 bases match TRBD1. Germline values: CDR1 LNHDA, CDR2 SQIVND (reference sequence). Trimming took 4 bases from V and 5 from J; bases not matched to a gene: 13. The CDR3 is 16 residues long.

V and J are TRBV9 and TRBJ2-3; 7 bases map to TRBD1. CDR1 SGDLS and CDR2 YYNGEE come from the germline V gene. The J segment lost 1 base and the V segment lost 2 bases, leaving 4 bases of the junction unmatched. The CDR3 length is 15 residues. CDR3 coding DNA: TGTGCCAGCAGCGTGGGACAGCTCGGCACAGATACGCAGTATTTT. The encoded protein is CASSVGQLGTDTQYF.

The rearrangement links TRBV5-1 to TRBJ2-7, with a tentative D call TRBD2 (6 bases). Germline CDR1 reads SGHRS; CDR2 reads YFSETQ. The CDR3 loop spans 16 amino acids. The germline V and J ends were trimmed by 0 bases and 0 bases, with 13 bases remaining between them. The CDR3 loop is CASSLDFTSSSYEQYF. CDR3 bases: TGCGCCAGCAGCTTGGATTTTACTAGCAGCTCCTACGAGCAGTACTTC.

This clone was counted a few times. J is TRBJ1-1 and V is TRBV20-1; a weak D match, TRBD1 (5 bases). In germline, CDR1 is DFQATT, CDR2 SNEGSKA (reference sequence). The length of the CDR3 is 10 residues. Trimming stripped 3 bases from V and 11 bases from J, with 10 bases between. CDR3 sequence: CSASRGGAFF. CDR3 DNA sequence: TGCAGTGCTAGTAGGGGAGGGGCTTTCTTT.

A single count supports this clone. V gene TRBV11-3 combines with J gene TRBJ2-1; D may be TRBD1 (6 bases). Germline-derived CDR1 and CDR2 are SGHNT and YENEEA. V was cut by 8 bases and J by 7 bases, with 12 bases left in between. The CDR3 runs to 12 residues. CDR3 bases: TGTGCCAGCGGCAGGGGAACGAATGAGCAGTTCTTC. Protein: CASGRGTNEQFF.

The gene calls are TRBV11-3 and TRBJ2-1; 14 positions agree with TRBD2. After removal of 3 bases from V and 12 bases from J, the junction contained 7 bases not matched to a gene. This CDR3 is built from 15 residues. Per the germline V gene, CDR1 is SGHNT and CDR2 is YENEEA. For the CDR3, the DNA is TGTGCCAGCAGCTTGACTAGCGGGAGGGCCTCCGGGCAGTTCTTC. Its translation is CASSLTSGRASGQFF.

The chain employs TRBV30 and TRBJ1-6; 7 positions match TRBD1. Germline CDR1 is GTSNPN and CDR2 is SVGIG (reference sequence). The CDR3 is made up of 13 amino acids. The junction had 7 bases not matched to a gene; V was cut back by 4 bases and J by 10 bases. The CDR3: CAWTEGASSPLHF. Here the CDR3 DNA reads TGTGCCTGGACGGAGGGGGCCTCATCACCCCTCCACTTT.

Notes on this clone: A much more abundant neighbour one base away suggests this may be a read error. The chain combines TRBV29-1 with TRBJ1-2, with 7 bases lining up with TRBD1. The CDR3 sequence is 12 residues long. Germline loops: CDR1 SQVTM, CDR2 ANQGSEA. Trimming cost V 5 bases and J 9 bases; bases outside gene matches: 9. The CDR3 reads CSVKVSTGSYTF. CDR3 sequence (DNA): TGCAGCGTTAAAGTCTCGACAGGGAGCTACACCTTC.

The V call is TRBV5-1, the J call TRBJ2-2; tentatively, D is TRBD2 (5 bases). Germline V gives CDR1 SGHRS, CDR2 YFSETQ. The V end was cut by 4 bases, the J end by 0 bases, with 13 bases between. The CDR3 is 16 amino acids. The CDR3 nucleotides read TGCGCCAGCAGCGTCGGGGTGATTACGAACACCGGGGAGCTGTTTTTT. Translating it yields CASSVGVITNTGELFF.

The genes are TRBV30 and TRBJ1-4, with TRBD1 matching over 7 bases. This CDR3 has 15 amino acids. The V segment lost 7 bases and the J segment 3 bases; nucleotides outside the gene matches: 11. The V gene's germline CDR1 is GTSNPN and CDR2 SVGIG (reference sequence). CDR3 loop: CASQGQLIPNEKLFF. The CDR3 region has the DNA TGTGCCTCCCAGGGACAGCTAATCCCTAATGAAAAACTGTTTTTT.

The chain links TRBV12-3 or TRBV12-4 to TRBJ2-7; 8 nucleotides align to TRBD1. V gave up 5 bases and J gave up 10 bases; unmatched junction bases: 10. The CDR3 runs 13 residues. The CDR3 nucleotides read TGTGCCAGCAGTCGGGGCAGGGGGCCCCATCAGTACTTC. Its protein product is CASSRGRGPHQYF.

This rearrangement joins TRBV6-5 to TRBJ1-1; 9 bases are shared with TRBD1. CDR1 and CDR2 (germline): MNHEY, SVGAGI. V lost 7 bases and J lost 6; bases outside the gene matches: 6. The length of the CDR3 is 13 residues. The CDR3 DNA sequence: TGTGCCAGCAAGGACAGGGGTTTCGCTGAAGCTTTCTTT. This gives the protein CASKDRGFAEAFF.

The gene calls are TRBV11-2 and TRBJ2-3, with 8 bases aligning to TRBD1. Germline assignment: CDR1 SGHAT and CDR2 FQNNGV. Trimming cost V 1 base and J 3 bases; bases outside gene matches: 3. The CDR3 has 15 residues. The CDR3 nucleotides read TGTGCCAGCAGCTTAGCTCACAGGGGGACAGATACGCAGTATTTT. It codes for CASSLAHRGTDTQYF.

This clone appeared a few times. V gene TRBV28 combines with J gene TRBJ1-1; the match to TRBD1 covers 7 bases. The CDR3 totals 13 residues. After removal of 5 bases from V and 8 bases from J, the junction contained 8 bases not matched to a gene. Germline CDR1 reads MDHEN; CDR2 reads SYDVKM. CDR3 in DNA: TGTGCCAGCAGTAGGGGGCCAGGGTCCGAAGCTTTCTTT. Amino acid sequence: CASSRGPGSEAFF. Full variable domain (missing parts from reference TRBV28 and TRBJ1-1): DVKVTQSSRYLVKRTGEKVFLECVQDMDHENMFWYRQDPGLGLRLIYFSYDVKMKEKGDIPEGYSVSREKKERFSLILESASTNQTSMYLCASSRGPGSEAFFGQGTRLTVV.

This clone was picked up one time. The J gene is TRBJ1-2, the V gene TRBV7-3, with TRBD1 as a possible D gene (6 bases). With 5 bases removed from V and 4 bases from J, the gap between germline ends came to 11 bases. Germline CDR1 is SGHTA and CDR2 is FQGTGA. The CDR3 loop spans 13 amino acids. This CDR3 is CASSAQGGYGYTF. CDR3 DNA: TGTGCCAGCAGCGCACAGGGTGGCTATGGCTACACCTTC.

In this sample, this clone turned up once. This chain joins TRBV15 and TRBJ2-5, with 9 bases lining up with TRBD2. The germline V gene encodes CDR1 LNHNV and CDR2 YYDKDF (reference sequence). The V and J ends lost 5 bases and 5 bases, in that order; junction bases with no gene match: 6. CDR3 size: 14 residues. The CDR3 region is CATSPTSGYETQYF. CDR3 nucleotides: TGTGCCACCAGCCCGACTAGCGGCTACGAGACCCAGTACTTC.